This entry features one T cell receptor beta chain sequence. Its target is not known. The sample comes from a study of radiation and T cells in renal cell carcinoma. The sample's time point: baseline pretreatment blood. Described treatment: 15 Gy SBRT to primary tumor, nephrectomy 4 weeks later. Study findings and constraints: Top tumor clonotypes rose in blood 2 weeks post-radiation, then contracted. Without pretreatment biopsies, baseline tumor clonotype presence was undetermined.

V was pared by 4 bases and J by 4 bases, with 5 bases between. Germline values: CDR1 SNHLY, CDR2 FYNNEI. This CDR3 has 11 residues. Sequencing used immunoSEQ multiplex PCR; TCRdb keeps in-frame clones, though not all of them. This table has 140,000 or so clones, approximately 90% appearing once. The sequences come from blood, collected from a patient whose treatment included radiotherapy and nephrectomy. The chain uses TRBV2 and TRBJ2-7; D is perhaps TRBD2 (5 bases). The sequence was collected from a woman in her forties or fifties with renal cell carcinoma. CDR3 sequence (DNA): TGTGCCAGCAGTGGGGAGTACGAGCAGTACTTC. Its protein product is CASSGEYEQYF.